These 7 T cell receptor beta chains originate from one sample sequenced in a study of CD8 T cells in Susac syndrome. Random hexamers were used to reverse transcribe the RNA input (about 0.5 to 1 ug). TCRdb reanalysed the immunoSEQ multiplex PCR reads using MiXCR and keeps one entry per CDR3 protein. The profile shows fewer than 200,000 distinct CDR3 sequences, 94% of them singletons. The sequenced sample was CD4+ T cells from PBMCs. These receptors were taken from a human donor with Susac syndrome.

CDR3 bases: TGTGCCAGCAGCCCGACAGGTCCCCAAGAGACCCAGTACTTC. Translated: CASSPTGPQETQYF. The rearrangement links TRBV5-6 to TRBJ2-5, with D perhaps TRBD1 (6 bases). Germline CDR1 and CDR2: SGHDT and YYEEEE. The CDR3 extends over 14 amino acids. V was pared by 4 bases and J by 1 base, with 11 bases between.

The rearrangement links TRBV4-3 to TRBJ2-7, with no clear D. This CDR3 is 14 amino acids long. Trimming removed 6 bases at V and 0 bases at J, with 12 bases between. Germline V gene lookup returns CDR1 LGHNA and CDR2 YSLEER. The CDR3 region is CASSPTWSSYEQYF. Here the CDR3 DNA reads TGCGCCAGCAGTCCTACATGGAGCTCCTACGAGCAGTACTTC.

This chain joins TRBV7-2 and TRBJ2-5; TRBD2 matches 9 bases. Germline V lookup: CDR1 SGHTA, CDR2 FQGNSA. The CDR3 sequence is 15 residues long. Losses at the gene ends were 4 bases for V and 5 bases for J; bases not matched to a gene: 8. In DNA form, the CDR3 reads TGTGCCAGCAGCTCAACGGGTAGCGGGGGTGAGACCCAGTACTTC. Its protein is CASSSTGSGGETQYF.

The chain links TRBV4-1 to TRBJ2-2; D unclear. CDR3 length: 16 amino acids. V gave up 3 bases and J gave up 0 bases, with 11 bases separating them. Germline V gene data show CDR1 as MGHRA and CDR2 as YSYEKL. For the CDR3, the DNA is TGCGCCAGCAGCCATTACAGCGTGCCGAACACCGGGGAGCTGTTTTTT. Encoded protein: CASSHYSVPNTGELFF.

The rearrangement uses TRBV5-1 and TRBJ2-7, with 9 bases lining up with TRBD1. Germline assignment: CDR1 SGHRS and CDR2 YFSETQ. CDR3 length equals 15 residues. Losses at the gene ends were 2 bases for V and 7 bases for J; bases not matched to a gene: 10. Here the CDR3 DNA reads TGCGCCAGCAGCTTTGTGCTACAGGGGGCGAGGGAGCAGTACTTC. Residues: CASSFVLQGAREQYF.

Concerning this clonotype: One end of the junction does not line up with germline, which may come from a read error. The rearrangement uses TRBV20-1 and TRBJ2-6; D assignment may be TRBD1 or TRBD2 (5 bases each). This CDR3 contains 12 residues. CDR1 is DFQATT, CDR2 SNEGSKA, per germline (reference sequence). The CDR3 nucleotides are TGTAGCCTAGCCGGGACGGCAAACGTCCTGACTTTC. This encodes CSLAGTANVLTF.

The CDR3 here is CASSVEGGAGSPLHF. The DNA for the CDR3 is TGTGCCAGCAGCGTAGAGGGGGGCGCGGGTTCACCCCTCCACTTT. V is TRBV9 and J is TRBJ1-6; D perhaps matches TRBD1 (6 bases). V lost 0 bases, J lost 9 bases, and 13 bases lay in between. The CDR3 runs to 15 residues. Germline lookup yields CDR1 SGDLS and CDR2 YYNGEE.